Listed here are 9 T cell receptor beta chains from one sample, sequenced in a study of metastatic and nonmetastatic thyroid tumors. TCRdb re-called the PCR reads through MiXCR. The sample carries 55,000 to 75,000 clones, roughly 18% recorded once. Each patient went into thyroid surgery without having received any treatment. Sequencing was performed on blood. Receptors were obtained from a female donor with papillary thyroid cancer or a benign thyroid nodule (not recorded which). Some clones in this sample may be carry-over from other donors' samples.

This clone was recorded at least ten times. CDR3 in amino acids: CSARDPGREKLFF. CDR3 sequence (DNA): TGCAGTGCTAGAGACCCAGGGCGGGAAAAACTGTTTTTT. The rearrangement uses TRBV20-1 and TRBJ1-4; D is possibly TRBD1 (5 bases). CDR1 and CDR2 from the germline V gene are DFQATT and SNEGSKA (reference sequence). The CDR3 sequence is 13 residues long. V was cut by 0 bases and J by 8 bases, with 10 bases left in between.

This clone was seen a few times. V is TRBV5-4 and J is TRBJ2-7, with 7 nucleotides matching TRBD2. Germline-derived CDR1 and CDR2 are SGHNT and YYREEE (reference sequence). V shed 0 bases, J shed 6 bases, and the junction held 6 bases outside the gene matches. This CDR3 is built from 14 residues. CDR3 sequence: CASSLEAGASEQYF. The CDR3 coding sequence is TGTGCCAGCAGCTTGGAGGCGGGAGCGAGCGAGCAGTACTTC.

The sample holds many counts of this clone. The V gene is TRBV12-3 or TRBV12-4, the J gene TRBJ1-5; D unresolved. CDR3 length: 11 amino acids. The germline V and J ends were trimmed by 7 bases and 9 bases, with 10 bases remaining between them. CDR3 DNA sequence: TGTGCCAGCACCTCGGGCGGGCCCCAGCATTTT. The encoded protein is CASTSGGPQHF.

This clone has at least ten counts. The V and J genes are TRBV29-1 and TRBJ2-2, with no clear D. Germline loops: CDR1 SQVTM, CDR2 ANQGSEA. The CDR3 covers 12 residues. The V end lost 4 bases, the J end lost 2 bases, and 5 bases lay between the germline ends. The CDR3 sequence: CSVGVNTGELFF. For the CDR3, the DNA is TGCAGCGTTGGGGTAAACACCGGGGAGCTGTTTTTT.

This clone was seen more than once but under ten times. This sequence joins TRBV5-8 and TRBJ1-2; maybe TRBD1 (5 bases). CDR1 and CDR2 (germline): SGHTS, YDEGEE. This CDR3 contains 13 residues. Trimming left V 2 bases short and J 7 bases short, with 12 bases between. Here the CDR3 reads CASSLAGTGGYTF. Written as DNA, the CDR3 is TGTGCCAGCAGCTTAGCAGGGACTGGTGGCTACACCTTC.

This clone occurred many times. The chain employs TRBV20-1 and TRBJ2-5, with D unclear. The germline V and J ends were trimmed by 0 bases and 2 bases, with 7 bases remaining between them. Germline CDR1 reads DFQATT; CDR2 reads SNEGSKA (reference sequence). The CDR3 sequence is 13 residues long. The CDR3, as DNA: TGCAGTGCTAGAGATATCCTACAAGAGACCCAGTACTTC. Protein product: CSARDILQETQYF.

This clone has more than one count but fewer than ten. The J gene is TRBJ2-2, the V gene TRBV6-1, with 13 nucleotides matching TRBD2. The CDR3 runs to 15 residues. The germline V gene encodes CDR1 MNHNS and CDR2 SASEGT. Trimming took 6 bases from V and 4 from J; bases not matched to a gene: 2. CDR3 in DNA: TGTGCCAGCAGGTGGACTAGCGGGAGCACCGGGGAGCTGTTTTTT. It encodes CASRWTSGSTGELFF.

The CDR3 DNA is TGTGCCAGCAGCTTACAGGGGGGATATGGCTACACCTTC. Protein sequence: CASSLQGGYGYTF. The rearrangement joins TRBV7-3 to TRBJ1-2; TRBD1 matches at 7 bases. V shed 2 bases and J 5 bases; nucleotides not matched to a gene: 2. Per germline, CDR1 SGHTA and CDR2 FQGTGA. CDR3 length: 13 amino acids. The entire variable domain, with the rest obtained from reference TRBV7-3 and TRBJ1-2, is as follows: GAGVSQTPSNKVTEKGKYVELRCDPISGHTALYWYRQSLGQGPEFLIYFQGTGAADDSGLPNDRFFAVRPEGSVSTLKIQRTERGDSAVYLCASSLQGGYGYTFGSGTRLTVV.

This clone was observed at least ten times. The CDR3 DNA is TGTGCCAGCAGCACGGGATGGTCAACTAATGAAAAACTGTTTTTT. The encoded protein is CASSTGWSTNEKLFF. The chain recombines TRBV7-8 with TRBJ1-4; D remains unclear. The CDR3 is made up of 15 amino acids. CDR1 SGHVS and CDR2 FQNEAQ come from the germline V gene. Deletions cut 5 bases from V and 0 bases from J, with 10 bases between.